This TCR beta chain was sequenced during a study of Graves' ophthalmopathy and Graves' hyperthyroidism. Study-wide points: For predicting ophthalmopathy progression, the model had approximately 70% sensitivity and around 72% specificity.

Diagnosis was based on clinical symptoms, serum thyroxine, TRAb, thyroid ultrasound and orbital computed tomography. RNA transcripts were the template, and TCR beta CDR3 regions were amplified from them. The first round was an RT-PCR with HTBI primers, and the second round was a multiplex PCR. Each CDR3 protein gets one entry after TCRdb re-called the multiplex PCR reads with MiXCR. The table lists approximately 700,000 distinct CDR3 sequences, approximately 40% of them singletons. This clonotype has more than one count but fewer than ten. Its antigen is not identified. The sample was peripheral blood. The sequence was collected from an adult man with Graves' ophthalmopathy.

CDR3 amino acids: CASSSRFYNEQYF. CDR3 coding DNA: TGTGCCAGCAGTTCCCGTTTTTATAACGAGCAGTACTTC. The chain employs TRBV6-6 and TRBJ2-7; no definite D call. From germline, CDR1 is MNHNY and CDR2 SVGAGI (reference sequence). The CDR3 runs 13 residues. Trimming removed 4 bases from V and 5 bases from J, with 12 bases in between.